This entry features one T cell receptor beta chain sequence. This clonotype has only a few counts. Which antigen it targets is not known. Base-call qualities are not available, and no considerably larger clone is one nucleotide away. The data originate from a study of T cells after yellow fever vaccination (dated by TCRdb to the late 2010s). The study in broad terms: The SMART-Seq v4 Ultra Low Input RNA kit was used to prepare libraries from fractions with low cell numbers. Bulk TCR alpha and beta repertoires were sequenced longitudinally to track T-cell clones before and after primary and booster YFV17D yellow fever vaccination. Two healthy male donors, one aged 18 to 29 and one aged 30 to 40 years, made up the cohort. Bulk PBMC replicates and cell subsets were isolated from blood drawn at multiple timepoints before and after both primary and secondary immunization. Here is what the overall study found, with its caveats: Compared with the primary T-cell response, the secondary T-cell response was faster but weaker, reaching its peak on day 5 rather than on day 15. Computational filtering was required because FACS-sorted repertoires could contain abundant contaminating clonotypes from the bulk population. Because only a couple of donors were included in the study, the extent to which the findings can be generalized is limited. Most clones expanded after primary vaccination (around 96% of CD4 and 80% to 90% of CD8) were re-detected after the booster, suggesting that broad memory maintenance occurred. A small fraction of clonotypes showed up in both the CD4 and CD8 compartments, probably as a result of convergent recombination.

Explained via the paper, the treatment or condition label denotes: live attenuated yellow fever vaccine strain. A standard Ficoll-Paque protocol was used to isolate PBMCs from peripheral blood. Dynabeads CD4 and CD8 positive selection kits were used to isolate CD4 and CD8 T-cell fractions. TriZol was used to extract RNA from bulk PBMCs, from CD4 and CD8 fractions, and from dextramer-positive and dextramer-negative fractions. This sample was sequenced with an Illumina NovaSeq 6000. Synthesis of TCR cDNA relied on 5'RACE template switching, a step that introduced a universal primer site along with unique molecular identifiers. Priming for cDNA synthesis came from both the TCR alpha and TCR beta constant segments. Two PCR steps were used to amplify libraries, with sample barcodes and sequencing adapters being added in the second step. Sequencing of libraries was performed on Illumina HiSeq 2500 (2x100 bp) or NovaSeq (2x150 bp). As for how the authors treated the data: MIGEC was used to demultiplex reads and collapse the reads into UMI consensus sequences, and MiXCR was used for V(D)J alignment. Using edgeR on replicate PBMC samples, clonotypes were called vaccine-responding if FDR was below 0.01 and the log2 fold change was above 5 up to day 15. Each bulk clonotype was labeled CD4 or CD8 based on which sequenced repertoire, CD4 or CD8, contained the clonotype at higher abundance. TCRdb took the public reads, trimmed them with fastp at Q25, ran MiXCR for clone calling and kept in-frame beta chains. One record per CDR3 amino acid sequence lists the most common genes and DNA. The V and J calls were not made by the authors but by TCRdb's processing. This sample has 150,000 to 200,000 distinct CDR3 sequences in its table, and 9.3% of those were observed once. The ten biggest clones cover roughly a third of the sample.

This receptor was taken from a young man who received the YFV17D yellow fever vaccine. This specimen was CD8+ T cells sorted from PBMCs, taken 45 days after the yellow fever booster vaccination.

The CDR3 region reads CASSDRQGPSTDTQYF. The sequence in DNA is TGTGCCAGCAGCGATCGACAGGGGCCCTCCACAGATACGCAGTATTTT. The rearranged chain carries TRBV7-9 and TRBJ2-3; 8 middle bases align to TRBD1. Including cysteine and phenylalanine, the CDR3 has 16 amino acids. Only the CDR3 portion is preserved as DNA: 48 bases, with reading frame beginning at the first base. The germline V gene encodes CDR1 SEHNR and CDR2 FQNEAQ (reference sequence). Relative to germline, V is missing 5 bases and J is missing 2 bases, with 9 bases of the junction outside any gene match.